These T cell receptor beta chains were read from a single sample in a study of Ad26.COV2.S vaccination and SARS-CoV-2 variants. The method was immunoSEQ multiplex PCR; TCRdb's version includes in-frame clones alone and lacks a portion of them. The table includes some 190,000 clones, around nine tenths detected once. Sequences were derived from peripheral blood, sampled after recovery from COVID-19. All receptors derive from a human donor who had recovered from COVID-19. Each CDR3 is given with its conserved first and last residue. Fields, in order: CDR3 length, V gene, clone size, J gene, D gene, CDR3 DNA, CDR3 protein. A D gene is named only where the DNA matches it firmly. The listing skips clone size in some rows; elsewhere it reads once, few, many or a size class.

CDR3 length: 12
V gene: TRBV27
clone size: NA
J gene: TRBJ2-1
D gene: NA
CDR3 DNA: TGTGCCAGCTGGTCAGGGGGGGTTGAGCAGTTCTTC
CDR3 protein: CASWSGGVEQFF

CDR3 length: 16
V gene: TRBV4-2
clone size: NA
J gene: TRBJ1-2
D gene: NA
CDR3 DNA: TGTGCCAGCAGCCAAGATCGAGCCAGGGCGGGCTATGGCTACACCTTC
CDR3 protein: CASSQDRARAGYGYTF

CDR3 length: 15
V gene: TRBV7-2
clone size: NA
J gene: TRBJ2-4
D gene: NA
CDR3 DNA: TGTGCCAGCAGCTTATTTAGAGTGGCGGGGGCGGTCGAGTACTTC
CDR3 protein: CASSLFRVAGAVEYF

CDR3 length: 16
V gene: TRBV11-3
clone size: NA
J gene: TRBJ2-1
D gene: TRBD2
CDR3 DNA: TGTGCCAGCAGCCCCGGGACTAGCGGGAGTTGGGGAGAGCAGTTCTTC
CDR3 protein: CASSPGTSGSWGEQFF

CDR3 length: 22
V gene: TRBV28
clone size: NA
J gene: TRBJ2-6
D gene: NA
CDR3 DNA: TGTGCCAGCACCTTCAGACGGGGGACACTGAGAAAAACGAGCTCTGGGGCCAACGTCCTGACTTTC
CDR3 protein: CASTFRRGTLRKTSSGANVLTF

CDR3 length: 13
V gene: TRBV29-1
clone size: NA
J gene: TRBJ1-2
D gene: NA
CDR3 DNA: TGCAGCGTTAAACAGGGAGCCGCCTATGGCTACACCTTC
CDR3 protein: CSVKQGAAYGYTF

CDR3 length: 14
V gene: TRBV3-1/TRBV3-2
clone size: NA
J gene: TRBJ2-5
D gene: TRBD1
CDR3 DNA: TGTGCCAGCAGCCTCCGGACAGGGCAAGAGACCCAGTACTTC
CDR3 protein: CASSLRTGQETQYF

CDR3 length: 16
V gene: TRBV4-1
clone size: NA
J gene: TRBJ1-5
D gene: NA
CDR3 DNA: TGCGCCAGCAGCCAAGAGGGGGGCTCGAGCAATCAGCCCCAGCATTTT
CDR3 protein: CASSQEGGSSNQPQHF

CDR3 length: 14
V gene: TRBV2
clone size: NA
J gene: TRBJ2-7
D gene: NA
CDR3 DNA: TGTGCCAGCAGTGTTGGCGGCAGCTCCTACGAGCAGTACTTC
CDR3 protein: CASSVGGSSYEQYF

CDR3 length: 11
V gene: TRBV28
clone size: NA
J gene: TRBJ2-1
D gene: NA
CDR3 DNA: TGTGCCAGCAACCAGGACTATGAGCAGTTCTTC
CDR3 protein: CASNQDYEQFF

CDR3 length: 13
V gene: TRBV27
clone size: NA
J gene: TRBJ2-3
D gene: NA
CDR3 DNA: TGTGCCAGCAGTTTAGGGAATCCAGATACGCAGTATTTT
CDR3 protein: CASSLGNPDTQYF

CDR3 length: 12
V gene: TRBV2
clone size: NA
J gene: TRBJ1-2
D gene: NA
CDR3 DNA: TGTGCCAGCAGTAGTCAGGACCGCGGCTACACCTTC
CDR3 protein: CASSSQDRGYTF

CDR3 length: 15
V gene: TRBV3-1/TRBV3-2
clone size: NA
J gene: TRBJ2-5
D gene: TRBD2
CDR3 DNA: TGTGCCAGCAGCCGATGGGTGGGGGGGCAAGAGACCCAGTACTTC
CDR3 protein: CASSRWVGGQETQYF

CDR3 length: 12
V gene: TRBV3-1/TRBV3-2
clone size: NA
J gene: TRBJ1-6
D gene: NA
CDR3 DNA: TGTGCCAGCAGCAACGTTAATTCACCCCTCCACTTT
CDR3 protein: CASSNVNSPLHF

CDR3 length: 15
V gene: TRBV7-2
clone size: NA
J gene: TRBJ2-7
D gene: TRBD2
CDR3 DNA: TGTGCCAGCAGCTCCCCTAGCGGGGGGGCCTACGAGCAGTACTTC
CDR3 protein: CASSSPSGGAYEQYF

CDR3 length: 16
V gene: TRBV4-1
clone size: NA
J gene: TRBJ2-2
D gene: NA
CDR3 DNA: TGCGCCAGCAGCCAACAAAGAGGGCCGGTGTCCGGGGAGCTGTTTTTT
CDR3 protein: CASSQQRGPVSGELFF

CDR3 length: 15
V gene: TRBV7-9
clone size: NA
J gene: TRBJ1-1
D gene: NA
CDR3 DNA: TGTGCCAGCAGCTACCGACTCGGTAAGAACACTGAAGCTTTCTTT
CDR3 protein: CASSYRLGKNTEAFF

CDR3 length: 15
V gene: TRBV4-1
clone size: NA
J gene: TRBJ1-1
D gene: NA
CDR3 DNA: TGCGCCAGCATGGGTGGGTCCCGGGTGAACACTGAAGCTTTCTTT
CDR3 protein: CASMGGSRVNTEAFF

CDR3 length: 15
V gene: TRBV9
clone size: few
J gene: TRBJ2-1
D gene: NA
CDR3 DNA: TGTGCCAGCAGCGCCCCGACCAGGGCCTGGGGTGAGCAGTTCTTC
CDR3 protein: CASSAPTRAWGEQFF

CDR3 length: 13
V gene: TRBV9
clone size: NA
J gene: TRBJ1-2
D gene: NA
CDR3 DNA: TGTGTCAGCAGCGCGTGGGCCCCAAAGGGCTACACCTTC
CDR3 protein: CVSSAWAPKGYTF

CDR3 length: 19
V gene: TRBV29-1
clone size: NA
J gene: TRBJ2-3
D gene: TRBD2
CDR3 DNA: TGCAGCGTTGCCAAAGGTGGGACTAGCGGGAGTGTGGGTCCAGATACGCAGTATTTT
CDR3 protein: CSVAKGGTSGSVGPDTQYF